The sequence of this T cell receptor beta chain was determined in a study of blood T cell repertoires in COVID-19. Study-wide context: Researchers got acute and convalescent COVID-19 samples from the United States, Italy and Spain. In each case, the material was cDNA or gDNA derived from T cells, B-cell-depleted T cells, or PBMCs.

This clone was counted between two and nine times. This CDR3 contains 10 residues. Trimming cost V 4 bases and J 6 bases, with 6 bases left between them. Germline CDR1 SQVTM, CDR2 ANQGSEA. Per the original data handling: Amplification from reference gene primers served as the basis for estimated nucleated cell counts. TCRdb's table, derived via immunoSEQ multiplex PCR, lists solely in-frame clones and lacks some. For V, J and clone size, that table is used; D and trimming come from the DNA. The data contain approximately 180,000 clones, around 90% of them singletons. This chain joins TRBV29-1 and TRBJ1-2; TRBD1 might be the D (6 bases). The sequenced sample was peripheral blood. The receptor was derived from a man between 45 and 60 years old with acute or convalescent COVID-19. The CDR3 protein is CSVGQDGYTF. In DNA form, the CDR3 reads TGCAGCGTTGGACAGGATGGCTACACCTTC.